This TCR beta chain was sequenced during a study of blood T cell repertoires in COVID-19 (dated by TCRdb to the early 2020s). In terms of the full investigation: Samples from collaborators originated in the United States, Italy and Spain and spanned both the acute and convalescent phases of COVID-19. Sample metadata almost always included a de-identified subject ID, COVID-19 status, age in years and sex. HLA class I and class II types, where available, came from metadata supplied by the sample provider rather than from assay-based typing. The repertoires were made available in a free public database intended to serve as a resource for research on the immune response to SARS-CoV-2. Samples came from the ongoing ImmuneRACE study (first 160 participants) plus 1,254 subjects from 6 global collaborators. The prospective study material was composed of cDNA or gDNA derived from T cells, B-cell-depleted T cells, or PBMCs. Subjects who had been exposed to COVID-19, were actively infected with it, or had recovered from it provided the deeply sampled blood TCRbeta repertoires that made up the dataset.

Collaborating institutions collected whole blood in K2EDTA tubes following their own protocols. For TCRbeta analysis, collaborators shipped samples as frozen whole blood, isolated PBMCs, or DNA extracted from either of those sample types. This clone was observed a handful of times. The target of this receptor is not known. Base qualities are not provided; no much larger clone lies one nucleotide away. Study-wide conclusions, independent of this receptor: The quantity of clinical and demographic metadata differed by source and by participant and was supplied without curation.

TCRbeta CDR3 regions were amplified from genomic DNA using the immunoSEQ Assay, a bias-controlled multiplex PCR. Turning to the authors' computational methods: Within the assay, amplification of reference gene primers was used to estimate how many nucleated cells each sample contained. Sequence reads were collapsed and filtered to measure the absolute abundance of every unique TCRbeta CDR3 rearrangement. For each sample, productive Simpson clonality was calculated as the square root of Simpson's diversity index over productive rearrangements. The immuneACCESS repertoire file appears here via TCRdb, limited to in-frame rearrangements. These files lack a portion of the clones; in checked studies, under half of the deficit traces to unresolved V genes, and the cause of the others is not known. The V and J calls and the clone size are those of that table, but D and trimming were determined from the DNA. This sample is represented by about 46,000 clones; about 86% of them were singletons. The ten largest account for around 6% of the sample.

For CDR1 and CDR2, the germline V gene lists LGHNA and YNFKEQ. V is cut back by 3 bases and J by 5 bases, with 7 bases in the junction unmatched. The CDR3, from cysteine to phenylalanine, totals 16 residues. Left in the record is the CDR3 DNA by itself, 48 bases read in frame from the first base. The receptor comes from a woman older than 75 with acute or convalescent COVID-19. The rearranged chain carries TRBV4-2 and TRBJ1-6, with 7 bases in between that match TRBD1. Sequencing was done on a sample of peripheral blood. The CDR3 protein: CASSHVPGQNNSPLHF. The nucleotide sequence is TGTGCCAGCAGCCATGTTCCGGGACAGAATAATTCACCCCTCCACTTT.